This is a list of T cell receptor beta chains from one sample in a study of graft-versus-host responses after intestinal transplantation. TCRdb's table, derived via immunoSEQ multiplex PCR, lists solely in-frame clones and lacks some. The sample lists tens of thousands of clones, about 94% seen once, with 0.15% to 0.2% in the top ten. No antigen has been assigned to these receptors. The input for sequencing was unstimulated CD4+ T cells sorted from spleen or lymph node cells, taken before transplant. The receptors derive from a human donor who was the organ donor for an intestinal transplant. Each CDR3 is given with its conserved first and last residue. The D gene is left open where the match is weak. Size values are once, few and many counts, or a class for expanded clones, and some rows have none.

CDR3 DNA,CDR3 protein,D gene,clone size,J gene,V gene
TGTGCCAGCAGCTTAGCTCGGGACTACACAGATACGCAGTATTTT,CASSLARDYTDTQYF,TRBD2,NA,TRBJ2-3,TRBV6-5
TGTGCCAGCAGCTCCCAAAAGGCCGGAAACACTGAAGCTTTCTTT,CASSSQKAGNTEAFF,NA,NA,TRBJ1-1,TRBV5-6
TGTGCCAGCAGCTCGGACAGGGGGCCCTATGGCTACACCTTC,CASSSDRGPYGYTF,TRBD1,NA,TRBJ1-2,TRBV5-5
TGTGCCAGCAGCCCCGACAGGGCCTCTAGGAACACTGAAGCTTTCTTT,CASSPDRASRNTEAFF,TRBD1,NA,TRBJ1-1,TRBV7-2
TGTGCCAGCAGTTACAGGGCTGCTAACTATGGCTACACCTTC,CASSYRAANYGYTF,NA,NA,TRBJ1-2,TRBV6-5
TGTGCCAGCAGCCAAGATCAACCAGGGCTGCATGGCTACACCTTC,CASSQDQPGLHGYTF,NA,once,TRBJ1-2,TRBV4-2
TGTGCCAGCAGCCAACAGGGGAGGGGGCCCCAGCATTTT,CASSQQGRGPQHF,TRBD1,NA,TRBJ1-5,TRBV7-9
TGTGCCAGCAGTACAAAGCAGGGGGCCTACGAGCAGTACTTC,CASSTKQGAYEQYF,TRBD1,NA,TRBJ2-7,TRBV27
TGTGCCAGCAGTGCTAGTAGGACTGAAGCTTTCTTT,CASSASRTEAFF,NA,NA,TRBJ1-1,TRBV6-1
TGTGCCAGCAGTGGCGGCAGGGCCATCTACAATGAGCAGTTCTTC,CASSGGRAIYNEQFF,NA,once,TRBJ2-1,TRBV2
TGTGCCAGCAGTTACCCGACCGGGATAGGAGAGACCCAGTACTTC,CASSYPTGIGETQYF,NA,NA,TRBJ2-5,TRBV6-6
TGTGCCTGGACCGGCCCGCCCGAAAATGAGCAGTTCTTC,CAWTGPPENEQFF,NA,NA,TRBJ2-1,TRBV30
TGCAGCGTTACACCTAGCTCTGGAAACACCATATATTTT,CSVTPSSGNTIYF,NA,NA,TRBJ1-3,TRBV29-1
TGCGCCAGCAGCACAATCGGACAGGGGAGGACTGAAGCTTTCTTT,CASSTIGQGRTEAFF,TRBD1,NA,TRBJ1-1,TRBV5-1
TGTGCCTGGAGTACAGGGGGCGGCAATCAGCCCCAGCATTTT,CAWSTGGGNQPQHF,TRBD1,NA,TRBJ1-5,TRBV30
TGTGCCAGCAGCTTCGGGACTCATCCCAATGGCTACACCTTC,CASSFGTHPNGYTF,NA,NA,TRBJ1-2,TRBV7-9
TGTGCCAGCAGGAAGGGTTTCCCCCGGGCGCCCCAGCATTTT,CASRKGFPRAPQHF,NA,NA,TRBJ1-5,TRBV2
TGTGCCAGCAGCTTAGGTGTTGGGGGGCCCCAGCATTTT,CASSLGVGGPQHF,NA,NA,TRBJ1-5,TRBV5-6
TGTGCCAGCAGTTCGGGTCCTTTGAGAGGCAATCAGCCCCAGCATTTT,CASSSGPLRGNQPQHF,NA,NA,TRBJ1-5,TRBV28
TGTGCCAGCAGCCCCCGACTAGCGGGGGCTGGAGATACGCAGTACTTT,CASSPRLAGAGDTQYF,TRBD2,NA,TRBJ2-3,TRBV7-2
TGTGCCAGCAGCCCGTTGCAGGGGGCAGGCTATGGCTACACCTTC,CASSPLQGAGYGYTF,TRBD1,NA,TRBJ1-2,TRBV5-5
TGTGCCAGCACCCCACGGTGGGGGGGCGCTGAAGCTTTCTTT,CASTPRWGGAEAFF,NA,NA,TRBJ1-1,TRBV2
TGTGCCAGCAGCCCCCGACAGGACACAGATACGCAGTATTTT,CASSPRQDTDTQYF,NA,NA,TRBJ2-3,TRBV9
TGCGCCAGCAGCCAAGAGGCAGGGGGCCAGCCCCAGCATTTT,CASSQEAGGQPQHF,TRBD1,NA,TRBJ1-5,TRBV4-3
TGTGCCAGCAGTAGAACTCCGTACAATGAGCAGTTCTTC,CASSRTPYNEQFF,NA,NA,TRBJ2-1,TRBV6-5
TGTGCCAGCAGCCAGGCAAAACAGGGGCGGGCGAACACTGAAGCTTTCTTT,CASSQAKQGRANTEAFF,TRBD1,NA,TRBJ1-1,TRBV5-4
TGTGCCAGCAGCCGACGGGGGAACGGGGAGGAGGGGATAACTTACGAGCAGTACTTC,CASSRRGNGEEGITYEQYF,NA,NA,TRBJ2-7,TRBV7-9
TGTGCCAGCAGTATCCGGACAGGTCCTTACGAGCAGTACTTC,CASSIRTGPYEQYF,TRBD1,NA,TRBJ2-7,TRBV27
TGCGCCAGCAGCTTGGGTCTTCGGACTGTAGGGGATACGCAGTATTTT,CASSLGLRTVGDTQYF,NA,once,TRBJ2-3,TRBV5-1
TGTGCCAGCAGCTTTGGACAGAGCACAGATACGCAGTATTTT,CASSFGQSTDTQYF,NA,NA,TRBJ2-3,TRBV5-4
TGTGCCAGCAGTGAAGGTCGGGGGCGAGGCTACACCTTC,CASSEGRGRGYTF,NA,once,TRBJ1-2,TRBV6-1
TGTGCCAGTAGTATAGTAAGGGGGGCCGGGGAGCTGTTTTTT,CASSIVRGAGELFF,NA,NA,TRBJ2-2,TRBV19
TGTGCCAGCAGTGAAGCGAACTACTACGAGCAGTACTTC,CASSEANYYEQYF,NA,NA,TRBJ2-7,TRBV2
TGTGCCAGCAGTGAGATTGTGAACACTGAAGCTTTCTTT,CASSEIVNTEAFF,NA,once,TRBJ1-1,TRBV6-1
TGTGCCAGTAGTACCCAACCCGGTTCCTACGAGCAGTACTTC,CASSTQPGSYEQYF,NA,NA,TRBJ2-7,TRBV19
TGTGCCAGCAGCTTAGCGCTGACGAGCTCCTACGAGCAGTACTTC,CASSLALTSSYEQYF,NA,NA,TRBJ2-7,TRBV11-3
TGCAGCGTGTCCGGGACAGATTTCAATCAGCCCCAGCATTTT,CSVSGTDFNQPQHF,TRBD1,NA,TRBJ1-5,TRBV29-1
TGTGCCAGCAGCTTTAGCGCAGGGGGCTACACCTTC,CASSFSAGGYTF,NA,NA,TRBJ1-2,TRBV5-6
TGTGCCAGCAGCGTTCGGGACAACACTGAAGCTTTCTTT,CASSVRDNTEAFF,NA,NA,TRBJ1-1,TRBV7-9
TGTGCCAGCAGCGCTAGCGGGGGTTCAGAGACCCAGTACTTC,CASSASGGSETQYF,TRBD2,NA,TRBJ2-5,TRBV5-4
TGTGCCAGCAGCGGGACTAGCGGGGTGGAGACCCAGTACTTC,CASSGTSGVETQYF,TRBD2,NA,TRBJ2-5,TRBV5-6
TGTGCCAGCAGTGAAGTAGGTTTGGAAAAACTGTTTTTT,CASSEVGLEKLFF,NA,once,TRBJ1-4,TRBV6-1
TGTGCCAGCAGTTACTCGACTAGCACCACCGGGGAGCTGTTTTTT,CASSYSTSTTGELFF,TRBD2,NA,TRBJ2-2,TRBV6-6
TGTGCCAGCAGTCCTTCTGGGAGGCCGCAGTTCTTC,CASSPSGRPQFF,NA,NA,TRBJ2-1,TRBV27
TGTGCCAGTAGTTTCAACAGAGGCACAGATACGCAGTATTTT,CASSFNRGTDTQYF,NA,NA,TRBJ2-3,TRBV19
TGTGCCAGCAGAGCCGGACTGAACACTGAAGCTTTCTTT,CASRAGLNTEAFF,NA,NA,TRBJ1-1,TRBV6-6
TGTGCCAGTAGTATGGGACAGGGGGCCTACGAGCAGTACTTC,CASSMGQGAYEQYF,TRBD1,NA,TRBJ2-7,TRBV19
TGCGCCAGCAGCCCAAGGTCCGGGAGCACAGATACGCAGTATTTT,CASSPRSGSTDTQYF,NA,NA,TRBJ2-3,TRBV4-1
TGTGCCAGCAGCGTAGCTCCGGGGGGCTACGAGCAGTACTTC,CASSVAPGGYEQYF,TRBD2,NA,TRBJ2-7,TRBV9
TGTGCCATCGGGCAGGTTCCCAATGAGCAGTTCTTC,CAIGQVPNEQFF,NA,NA,TRBJ2-1,TRBV10-3